Below are 15 T cell receptor beta chains sequenced from a single sample in a study of T cells in Graves' hyperthyroidism and ophthalmopathy. TCR beta CDR3 sequences were amplified from RNA transcripts. HTBI primers were employed in a first-round RT-PCR of the TCR CDR3. A single record per CDR3 protein comes from TCRdb applying MiXCR to the multiplex PCR reads. This sample has about 610,000 distinct CDR3 sequences, with approximately 14% found just once. The sequencing input was blood. Source of these receptors: a woman aged 40 to 50 with Graves' ophthalmopathy.

This clonotype was found many times. The chain recombines TRBV4-3 with TRBJ2-1, with a possible D match to TRBD2 (6 bases). Trimming stripped 0 bases from V and 13 bases from J, with 19 bases between. The CDR3 contains 15 residues. CDR1 and CDR2 from the germline V gene are LGHNA and YSLEER. The CDR3 sequence: CASSQDWEAGGVQFF. The CDR3 DNA sequence: TGCGCCAGCAGCCAAGATTGGGAGGCCGGTGGGGTTCAGTTCTTC.

The chain couples TRBV11-1 to TRBJ2-7; D possibly corresponds to TRBD2 (7 bases). Deletions cut 5 bases from V and 3 bases from J, with 14 bases between. The germline V gene encodes CDR1 SGHAT and CDR2 FQDESV (reference sequence). This CDR3 is 14 amino acids long. Here the CDR3 DNA reads TGTGCCAGCAGCGAGGGGGAGGGGAACTACGAGCAGTACTTC. Protein product: CASSEGEGNYEQYF.

This clonotype was recorded a few times. This chain links TRBV5-4 with TRBJ2-7, with 11 bases fitting TRBD1. The CDR3 is 13 amino acids. The V gene's germline CDR1 is SGHNT and CDR2 YYREEE (reference sequence). Losses at the gene ends were 3 bases for V and 5 bases for J; bases not matched to a gene: 1. The CDR3 protein is CASSWGQGDEQYF. CDR3 in DNA: TGTGCCAGCAGCTGGGGACAGGGGGACGAGCAGTACTTC.

This clonotype was detected ten times or more. In DNA form, the CDR3 reads TGTGCCAGCAGAAACAGGGGACTCAATATGAACACTGAAGCTTTCTTT. Protein sequence: CASRNRGLNMNTEAFF. This chain connects TRBV28 to TRBJ1-1; 7 bases line up with TRBD1. Germline CDR1 and CDR2: MDHEN and SYDVKM. The CDR3 totals 16 residues. With 6 bases clipped from V and 0 bases from J, the junction kept 10 bases outside the gene matches.

This clonotype was detected only a few times. V usage is TRBV27 and J usage is TRBJ2-2; D unclear. Looked up from germline, CDR1 is MNHEY and CDR2 is SMNVEV (reference sequence). The germline V and J ends were trimmed by 3 bases and 2 bases, with 7 bases remaining between them. The CDR3 is 14 amino acids. In nucleotides, the CDR3 is TGTGCCAGCAGTTTCGAGATTAACACCGGGGAGCTGTTTTTT. It yields the protein CASSFEINTGELFF.

This clonotype was recorded at least ten times. Here the CDR3 DNA reads TGTGCCAGCAGAGATACCGGGACAGGGGAGGCTGAAGCTTTCTTT. Its protein product is CASRDTGTGEAEAFF. This sequence joins TRBV13 and TRBJ1-1, with TRBD1 matching 10 bases. The V segment lost 6 bases and the J segment 6 bases; nucleotides outside the gene matches: 10. CDR3 length: 15 residues. CDR1 and CDR2 from the germline V gene are PRHDT and FYEKMQ (reference sequence).

This clonotype appeared a few times. The chain couples TRBV20-1 to TRBJ2-5; D call uncertain. This CDR3 spans 13 amino acids. V was trimmed by 6 bases and J by 5 bases, leaving 16 bases between them. Germline V CDR1 and CDR2: DFQATT, SNEGSKA (reference sequence). Here the CDR3 reads CSASRTARETQYF. The CDR3 bases are TGCAGTGCATCGCGCACGGCAAGGGAGACCCAGTACTTC.

This clonotype has ten or more counts. This CDR3 is CASSLGAGLVTQYF. DNA of the CDR3: TGTGCCAGCAGCCTGGGGGCGGGGCTCGTAACCCAGTACTTC. This rearrangement joins TRBV9 to TRBJ2-5; D tentatively fits TRBD1 or TRBD2 (6 bases each). Germline values: CDR1 SGDLS, CDR2 YYNGEE. The CDR3 is made up of 14 amino acids. With 4 bases removed from V and 8 bases from J, the gap between germline ends came to 18 bases.

This clonotype was found many times. The chain combines TRBV7-2 with TRBJ1-5; D is ambiguous. Looked up from germline, CDR1 is SGHTA and CDR2 is FQGNSA. V dropped 1 base and J dropped 7 bases, with 11 bases sitting between them. This CDR3 is 14 amino acids long. The CDR3 coding sequence is TGTGCCAGCAGCTTAGGGCATCGAGGACAGCCCCAGCATTTT. Protein: CASSLGHRGQPQHF.

This clonotype was observed a few times. A much larger clonotype is one base distant, so this may be a read error. The chain combines TRBV4-1 with TRBJ2-5; TRBD2 matches at 9 bases. The V gene end was trimmed by 4 bases and the J gene end by 6 bases; junction bases not matched to a gene: 9. This CDR3 has 15 amino acids. Per germline, CDR1 MGHRA and CDR2 YSYEKL. The CDR3 reads CASSRGASGEKTQYF. The CDR3 DNA reads TGCGCCAGCAGCCGAGGGGCTAGCGGGGAAAAGACCCAGTACTTC.

This clonotype was detected many times. V and J are TRBV2 and TRBJ2-5, with TRBD1 matching over 8 bases. This CDR3 has 14 amino acids. V lost 10 bases to trimming and J lost 0 bases; unmatched junction nucleotides: 7. Germline V gene sequence: CDR1 SNHLY, CDR2 FYNNEI. The CDR3 DNA reads TGTGCCACTAGACAGGGGACGTACCAAGAGACCCAGTACTTC. It is translated as CATRQGTYQETQYF.

This clonotype was seen repeatedly, ten times or more. J is TRBJ1-1 and V is TRBV6-1; tentatively, D is TRBD1 (6 bases). The germline CDR1 and CDR2 sequences are MNHNS and SASEGT. This CDR3 is built from 15 residues. Trimming pared 2 bases from V and 7 bases from J, leaving 17 bases between. CDR3: CASSERGAVSGEAFF. The CDR3, as DNA: TGTGCCAGCAGTGAAAGGGGGGCGGTGAGTGGTGAAGCTTTCTTT.

This clonotype occurred many times. The rearrangement uses TRBV6-2 or TRBV6-3 and TRBJ2-2; D is uncertain. Per the germline V gene, CDR1 is MNHEY and CDR2 is SVGEGT. This CDR3 is built from 12 residues. The V end lost 7 bases, the J end lost 6 bases, and 9 bases lay between the germline ends. The CDR3 DNA is TGTGCCAGCACCAGTGAGGCCGGGGAGCTGTTTTTT. It encodes CASTSEAGELFF.

This chain joins TRBV12-3 or TRBV12-4 and TRBJ2-1, with D perhaps TRBD2 (5 bases). V was clipped by 3 bases and J by 0 bases, with 9 bases between them. The CDR3 runs to 15 residues. The CDR3 sequence: CASSLSDYSYNEQFF. The CDR3 bases are TGTGCCAGCAGTTTGAGTGACTACTCCTACAATGAGCAGTTCTTC.

This clonotype was counted only a few times. The V gene is TRBV29-1, the J gene TRBJ2-7; D perhaps matches TRBD1 (5 bases). Trimming removed 4 bases at V and 1 base at J, with 14 bases between. This CDR3 is 14 amino acids long. Germline V lookup: CDR1 SQVTM, CDR2 ANQGSEA. CDR3 sequence: CSVVGLFGSYEQYF. The DNA for the CDR3 is TGCAGCGTTGTGGGGCTGTTCGGGTCCTACGAGCAGTACTTC.